The source of this T cell receptor (beta chain) is a study of memory CD4+ T cells and cytomegalovirus serostatus. Study details: Donors were healthy Belgian adults, 10 or so CMV seropositive and about 24 seronegative.

Deletions cut 2 bases from V and 6 bases from J, with 17 bases between. Germline V gene data show CDR1 as SEHNR and CDR2 as FQNEAQ (reference sequence). The CDR3 is made up of 16 amino acids. The sort gate was single viable CD3+CD4+CD8-CD45RO+ cells for memory CD4+ T cells. Sequencing used immunoSEQ multiplex PCR; TCRdb keeps in-frame clones, though not all of them. Here the sample spans about 75,000 clones, around 82% being singletons. Sequencing used memory CD4+ T cells from blood. The chain recombines TRBV7-9 with TRBJ2-1; D perhaps matches TRBD2 (6 bases). The TCR comes from an adult in good health and CMV-seropositive. In nucleotides, the CDR3 is TGTGCCAGCAGCTTAACGTCAAGCGGGCGGGTCAATGAGCAGTTCTTC. Translated, it gives CASSLTSSGRVNEQFF.